These 3 T cell receptor beta chains were all obtained from the same sample, sequenced in a study of T cell responses to AZD1222 COVID-19 vaccine. The repertoire was sequenced with immunoSEQ multiplex PCR; TCRdb's copy has only in-frame clones and lacks some. The top ten clones hold 5% to 5.5% of a sample with 85,000 to 120,000 clones, approximately 87% of them seen once. Sequencing used peripheral blood, obtained on day 0 of AZD1222 vaccination. These receptors all come from an adult in good health.

As DNA, the CDR3 is TGTGCCAGTAGTCGACCGAAAGGGGGAAATGAGCAGTTCTTC. Its translation: CASSRPKGGNEQFF. The chain recombines TRBV19 with TRBJ2-1, with D tentatively TRBD1 (6 bases). This CDR3 has 14 amino acids. Germline CDR1 and CDR2: LNHDA and SQIVND (reference sequence). The germline V and J ends were trimmed by 5 bases and 7 bases, with 15 bases remaining between them. The whole variable domain, filled in from reference TRBV19 and TRBJ2-1, reads DGGITQSPKYLFRKEGQNVTLSCEQNLNHDAMYWYRQDPGQGLRLIYYSQIVNDFQKGDIAEGYSVSREKKESFPLTVTSAQKNPTAFYLCASSRPKGGNEQFFGPGTRLTVL.

This clone was observed once. The rearrangement uses TRBV6-5 and TRBJ1-3; D is ambiguous. Trimming took 6 bases from V and 0 from J, leaving 3 bases between them. The CDR3 runs to 12 residues. CDR1 MNHEY and CDR2 SVGAGI come from the germline V gene. This CDR3 reads CASRPSGNTIYF. The CDR3 DNA follows: TGTGCCAGCAGGCCCTCTGGAAACACCATATATTTT.

The chain is built from TRBV27 and TRBJ1-2; 7 bases fit TRBD1. V dropped 5 bases and J dropped 4; count of bases not matched to a gene: 7. Germline lookup yields CDR1 MNHEY and CDR2 SMNVEV (reference sequence). The CDR3 consists of 14 residues. The CDR3 DNA reads as TGTGCCAGCAGTCATTCCCCAGGGGGCTATGGCTACACCTTC. Its protein product is CASSHSPGGYGYTF.